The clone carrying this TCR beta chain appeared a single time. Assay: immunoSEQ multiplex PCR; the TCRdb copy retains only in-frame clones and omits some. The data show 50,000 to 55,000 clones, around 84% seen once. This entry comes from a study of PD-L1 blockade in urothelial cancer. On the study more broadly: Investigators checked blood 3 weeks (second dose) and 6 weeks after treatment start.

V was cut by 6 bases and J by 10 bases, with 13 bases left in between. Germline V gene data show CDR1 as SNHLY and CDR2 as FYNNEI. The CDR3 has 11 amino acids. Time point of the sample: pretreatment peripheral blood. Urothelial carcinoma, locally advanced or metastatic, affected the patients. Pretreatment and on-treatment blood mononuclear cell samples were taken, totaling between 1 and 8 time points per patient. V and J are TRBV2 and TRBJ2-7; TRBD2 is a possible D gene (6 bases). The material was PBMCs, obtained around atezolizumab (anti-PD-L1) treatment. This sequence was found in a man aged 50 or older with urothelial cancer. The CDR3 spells CASSGTDLQYF. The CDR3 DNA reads TGTGCCAGCAGCGGGACTGACCTTCAGTACTTC.